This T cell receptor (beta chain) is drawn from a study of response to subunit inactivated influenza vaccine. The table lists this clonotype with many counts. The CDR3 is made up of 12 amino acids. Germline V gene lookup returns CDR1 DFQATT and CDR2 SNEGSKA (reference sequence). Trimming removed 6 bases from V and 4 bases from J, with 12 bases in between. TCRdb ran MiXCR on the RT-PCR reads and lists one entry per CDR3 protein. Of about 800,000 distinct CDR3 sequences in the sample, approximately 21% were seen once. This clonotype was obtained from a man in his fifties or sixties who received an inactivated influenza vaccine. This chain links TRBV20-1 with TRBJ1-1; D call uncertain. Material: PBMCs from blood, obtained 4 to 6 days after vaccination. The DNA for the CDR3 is TGCAGTGCCACGGTCGCGGGCACTGAAGCTTTCTTT. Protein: CSATVAGTEAFF.